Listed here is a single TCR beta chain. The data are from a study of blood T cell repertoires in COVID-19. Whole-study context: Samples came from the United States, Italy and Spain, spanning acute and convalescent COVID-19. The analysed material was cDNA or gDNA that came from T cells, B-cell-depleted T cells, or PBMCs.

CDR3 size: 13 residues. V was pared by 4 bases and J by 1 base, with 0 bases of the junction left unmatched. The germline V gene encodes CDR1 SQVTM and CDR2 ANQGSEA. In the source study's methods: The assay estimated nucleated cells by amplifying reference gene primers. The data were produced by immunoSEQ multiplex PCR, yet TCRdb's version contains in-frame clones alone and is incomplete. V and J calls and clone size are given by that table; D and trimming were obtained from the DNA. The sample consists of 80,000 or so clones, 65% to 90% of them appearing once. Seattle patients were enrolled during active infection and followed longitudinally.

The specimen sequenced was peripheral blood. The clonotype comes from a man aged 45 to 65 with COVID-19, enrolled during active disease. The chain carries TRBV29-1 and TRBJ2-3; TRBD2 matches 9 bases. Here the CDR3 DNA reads TGCAGCGTTGTAGCGGGGGGCACAGATACGCAGTATTTT. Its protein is CSVVAGGTDTQYF.